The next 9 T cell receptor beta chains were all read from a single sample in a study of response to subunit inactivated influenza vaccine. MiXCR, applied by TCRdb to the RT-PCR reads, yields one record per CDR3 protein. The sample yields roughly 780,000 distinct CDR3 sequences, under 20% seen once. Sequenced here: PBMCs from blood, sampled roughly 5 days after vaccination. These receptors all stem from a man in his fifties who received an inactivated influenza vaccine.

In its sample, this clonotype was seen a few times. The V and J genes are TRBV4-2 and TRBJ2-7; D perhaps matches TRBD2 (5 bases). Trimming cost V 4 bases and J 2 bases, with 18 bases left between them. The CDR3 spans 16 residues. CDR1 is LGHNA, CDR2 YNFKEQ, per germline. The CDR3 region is CASSRLAREKTYEQYF. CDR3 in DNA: TGTGCCAGCAGCCGTCTGGCACGGGAAAAGACCTACGAGCAGTACTTC.

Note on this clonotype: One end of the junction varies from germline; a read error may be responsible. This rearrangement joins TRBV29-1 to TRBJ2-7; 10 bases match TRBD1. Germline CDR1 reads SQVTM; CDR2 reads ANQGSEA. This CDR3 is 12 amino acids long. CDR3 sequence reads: CSVRDRGYVQYF. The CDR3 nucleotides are TGCAGCGTTCGGGACAGGGGTTACGTGCAGTACTTC.

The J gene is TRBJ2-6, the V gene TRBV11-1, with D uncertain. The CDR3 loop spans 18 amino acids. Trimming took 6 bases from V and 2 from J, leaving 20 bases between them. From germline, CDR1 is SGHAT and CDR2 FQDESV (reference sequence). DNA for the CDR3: TGTGCCAGCAGTCGGTCGCGGCTAGAGATCCCTGGGGCCAACGTCCTGACTTTC. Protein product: CASSRSRLEIPGANVLTF.

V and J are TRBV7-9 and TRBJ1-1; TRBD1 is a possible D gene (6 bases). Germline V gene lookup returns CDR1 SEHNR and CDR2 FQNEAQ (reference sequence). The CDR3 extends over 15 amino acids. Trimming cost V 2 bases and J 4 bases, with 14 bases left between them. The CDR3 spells CASSLFPGAFTEAFF. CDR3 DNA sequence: TGTGCCAGCAGCTTATTTCCGGGGGCGTTCACTGAAGCTTTCTTT.

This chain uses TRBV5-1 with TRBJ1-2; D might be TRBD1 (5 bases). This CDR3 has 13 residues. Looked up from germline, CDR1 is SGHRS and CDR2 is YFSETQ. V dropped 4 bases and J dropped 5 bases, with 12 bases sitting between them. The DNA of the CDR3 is TGCGCCAGCAGCGAGACAGTAGGTTATGGCTACACCTTC. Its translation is CASSETVGYGYTF.

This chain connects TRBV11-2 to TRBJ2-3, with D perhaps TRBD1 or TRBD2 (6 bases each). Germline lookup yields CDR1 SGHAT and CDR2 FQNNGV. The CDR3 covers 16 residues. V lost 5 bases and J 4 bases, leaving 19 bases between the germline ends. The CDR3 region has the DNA TGTGCCAGCAGCCAGGCGGAACAGGGAGGCGCAGATACGCAGTATTTT. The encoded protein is CASSQAEQGGADTQYF.

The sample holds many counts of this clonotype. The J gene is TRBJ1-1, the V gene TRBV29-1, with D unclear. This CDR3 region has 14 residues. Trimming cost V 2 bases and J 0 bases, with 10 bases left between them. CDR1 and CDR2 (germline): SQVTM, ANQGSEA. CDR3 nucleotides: TGCAGCGTTGAACCCCTTCAGGTGAACACTGAAGCTTTCTTT. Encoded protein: CSVEPLQVNTEAFF.

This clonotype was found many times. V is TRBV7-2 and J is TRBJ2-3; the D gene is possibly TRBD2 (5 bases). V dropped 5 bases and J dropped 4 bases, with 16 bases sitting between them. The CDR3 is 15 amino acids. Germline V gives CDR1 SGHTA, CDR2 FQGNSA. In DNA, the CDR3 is TGTGCCAGCAGCCCCCTGTCGGGGTACGCAGATACGCAGTATTTT. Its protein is CASSPLSGYADTQYF.

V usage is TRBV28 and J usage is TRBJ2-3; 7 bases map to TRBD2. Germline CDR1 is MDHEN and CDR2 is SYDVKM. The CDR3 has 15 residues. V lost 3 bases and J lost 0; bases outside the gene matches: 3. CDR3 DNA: TGTGCCAGCAGTTTCTGGCGGGGGAGCACAGATACGCAGTATTTT. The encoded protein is CASSFWRGSTDTQYF. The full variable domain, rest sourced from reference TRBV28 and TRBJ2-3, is DVKVTQSSRYLVKRTGEKVFLECVQDMDHENMFWYRQDPGLGLRLIYFSYDVKMKEKGDIPEGYSVSREKKERFSLILESASTNQTSMYLCASSFWRGSTDTQYFGPGTRLTVL.